The rows below give T cell receptor beta chains drawn from one sample of a study of patients and donors after allogeneic stem cell transplantation. TCRdb re-called the RT-PCR reads with MiXCR, one entry per CDR3 protein. The table lists around 150,000 distinct CDR3 sequences, approximately 37% of them singletons. What was sequenced was blood, either unsorted or a sorted T cell fraction (not recorded which). All receptors derive from a human donor who was either an allogeneic HSCT recipient or a stem cell or donor lymphocyte infusion donor (not recorded which). It is not recorded whose cells these are; they may come from a transplant donor. CDR3s include the opening cysteine and the closing phenylalanine or tryptophan. A D gene is named only where the DNA matches it firmly. Clone size appears in some rows only: once, few, many, or a class for an expanded clone.

clone_size d_call j_call v_call cdr3_nt cdr3_aa
NA TRBD1 TRBJ1-4 TRBV6-6 TGTGCCAGCAGTCCGGACAGGTTTAATGAAAAACTGTTTTTT CASSPDRFNEKLFF
NA TRBD2 TRBJ2-3 TRBV20-1 TGCAGTGCTAGACCCTGGACTAGCGGGGGGGCAGGAGATACGCAGTATTTT CSARPWTSGGAGDTQYF
once TRBD1 TRBJ1-2 TRBV28 TGTGCCAGCAGAGACGTACCGGGGGACAGGTTCCGAAACTATGGCTACACCTTC CASRDVPGDRFRNYGYTF
many NA TRBJ1-2 TRBV6-1 TGTGCCAGCAGTGAAGCTGGCGGACTTAACTATGGCTACACCTTC CASSEAGGLNYGYTF
NA NA TRBJ1-4 TRBV7-2 TGTGCCAGCAGCTTAGGGTGGCAGGGCAGCGAACTGTTTTTT CASSLGWQGSELFF
once NA TRBJ1-1 TRBV20-1 TGCAGTGCAAGAGGTCCGAGGGTAGGAGCTTTCTTT CSARGPRVGAFF
NA NA TRBJ1-2 TRBV4-1 TGCGCCAGCAGCCAAGTGGTGGACTATGGCTACACCTTC CASSQVVDYGYTF
NA NA TRBJ1-4 TRBV25-1 TGTGCCAGCAGTGAACATAGGGATTTCGAAAATCTGTTTTTT CASSEHRDFENLFF
once NA TRBJ1-1 TRBV6-6 TGTGCCAGCAGTTACAAGCCAGGGCTAAACACTGAAGCTTTCTTT CASSYKPGLNTEAFF
few NA TRBJ1-5 TRBV27 TGTGCCAGCAGTTTATCGAGAGGAAAACAGCCCCAGCATTTT CASSLSRGKQPQHF
NA NA TRBJ2-2 TRBV6-5 TGTGCCAGCAGTCTCACGTGGCTGAACACCGGGGAGCTGTTTTTT CASSLTWLNTGELFF
NA TRBD2 TRBJ2-1 TRBV11-2 TGTGCCAGCAGCTTAGAACTAGCGGTAGAGCAGTTCTTC CASSLELAVEQFF
few NA TRBJ1-1 TRBV7-9 TGTGCCAGCACCCAACGGGGGGACACTGAAGCTTTCTTT CASTQRGDTEAFF
NA TRBD1 TRBJ1-6 TRBV27 TGTGCCAGCAGGGTCCCGGGACAGGGTTCGAATTCACCCCTCCACTTT CASRVPGQGSNSPLHF
NA NA TRBJ2-5 TRBV5-1 TGCGCCAGCAGCTTGCTTCCAGACCTCCAGGAGACCCAGTACTTC CASSLLPDLQETQYF
NA NA TRBJ1-1 TRBV29-1 TGCAGCGTTCGTCAGGGCAACACTGAAGCTTTCTTT CSVRQGNTEAFF
few NA TRBJ2-5 TRBV15 TGTGCCACCAGCAGCCGACAGGGAGGAGAGACCCAGTACTTC CATSSRQGGETQYF
NA TRBD1 TRBJ1-4 TRBV2 TGTGCCAGCGACAGGGGCCCCTCTACTAATGAAAAACTGTTTTTT CASDRGPSTNEKLFF
NA NA TRBJ1-2 TRBV6-5 TGTGCCAGCAGTTGGGCAGGGGACAATGGCTACACCTTC CASSWAGDNGYTF
many NA TRBJ1-2 TRBV20-1 TGCAGTGGCAAAAACAGGGCCCTCTATGGCTACACCTTC CSGKNRALYGYTF
few NA TRBJ1-4 TRBV9 TGTGCCAGCAGCTCCGAGGGGGACAAGTGGAATGAAAAACTGTTTTTT CASSSEGDKWNEKLFF
NA TRBD1 TRBJ2-5 TRBV4-3 TGCGCCAGCAGCCAAGATTGGGACAGGTCAAAAGAGACCCAGTACTTC CASSQDWDRSKETQYF
NA NA TRBJ1-2 TRBV3-1 TGTGCCAGCAGCCAAGTAACCGGATATGGCTACACCTTC CASSQVTGYGYTF
NA NA TRBJ1-2 TRBV10-3 TGTGCCACCACCCCGACAGGACCTAACTATGGCTACACCTTC CATTPTGPNYGYTF
few NA TRBJ1-1 TRBV6-5 TGTGCCAGCAGTACTAGGGTCACTGAAGCTTTCTTT CASSTRVTEAFF
NA NA TRBJ1-5 TRBV7-2 TGTGCCAGCAGCCAAGGGTGGTTGGGTCAGCCCCAGCATTTT CASSQGWLGQPQHF
NA NA TRBJ2-4 TRBV4-3 TGCGCCAGCAGCCGGGACCTGAGGTCCTCCATTCAGTACTTC CASSRDLRSSIQYF
NA TRBD2 TRBJ2-3 TRBV7-2 TGTGCCAGCAGCCAACTAGCGGGGGGCCAATCCGCGTATTTT CASSQLAGGQSAYF
NA TRBD1 TRBJ1-1 TRBV3-1 TGTGCCAGCAGCCATCCTAACCGGGGACAGGGGGCTAGGAACACTGAAGCTTTCTTT CASSHPNRGQGARNTEAFF
few NA TRBJ2-5 TRBV9 TGTGCCAGCAGCGGGGACTCCCAAGAGACCCAGTACTTC CASSGDSQETQYF
few NA TRBJ2-1 TRBV12-3/TRBV12-4 TGTGCCAGCAGTCCTTCCGGGACCCCTTCCTACAATGAGCAGTTCTTC CASSPSGTPSYNEQFF
NA NA TRBJ1-3 TRBV7-8 TGTGCCAGCAGCTTAAGCGGCAGCCCCTCTGGAAACACCATATATTTT CASSLSGSPSGNTIYF
NA NA TRBJ1-5 TRBV20-1 TGCAGTGCCGAGGGGGGGACCGCCAGTCCCTATAGCAATCAGCCCCAGCATTTT CSAEGGTASPYSNQPQHF
once NA TRBJ1-6 TRBV28 TGTGCCAGCAGGCGCCACGGGCCTTTTAATTCACCCCTCCACTTT CASRRHGPFNSPLHF
NA NA TRBJ2-2 TRBV9 TGTGCCAGCAGAACAGGGAACACCGGGGAGCTGTTTTTT CASRTGNTGELFF
NA TRBD1 TRBJ2-5 TRBV29-1 TGCAGCGCAAACAGGGGAGAGACCCAGTACTTC CSANRGETQYF
NA TRBD1 TRBJ1-2 TRBV6-5 TGTGCCAGCAGTTACATTACAGGGGGCGCGAAGGGCTACACCTTC CASSYITGGAKGYTF
NA NA TRBJ1-1 TRBV6-5 TGTGCCAGCAGTTACTCGGGCAGGGCCACTGAAGCTTTCTTT CASSYSGRATEAFF
few NA TRBJ1-2 TRBV4-3 TGCGCCAGCAGCCAAGACAGGTCCACCACCTATGGCTACACCTTC CASSQDRSTTYGYTF